These 22 T cell receptor beta chains were all obtained from the same sample, sequenced in a study of PD-1 blockade in classical Hodgkin lymphoma. Time point of the sample: cycle 4 day 1 (C4D1), after about 6 weeks of nivolumab. Patients all relapsed after autologous stem cell transplantation, and there was variation in brentuximab vedotin exposure. The data were produced by immunoSEQ multiplex PCR, yet TCRdb's version contains in-frame clones alone and is incomplete. Among some 110,000 clones, approximately 90% were seen once, and the ten largest hold around a fifth. This sample comprised peripheral blood mononuclear cells (PBMCs), obtained before the fourth cycle of nivolumab. The receptors come from a human donor with classical Hodgkin lymphoma.

The V and J genes are TRBV4-2 and TRBJ1-2; no clear D gene. This CDR3 has 15 residues. Trimming removed 1 base from V and 1 base from J, with 10 bases in between. Looked up from germline, CDR1 is LGHNA and CDR2 is YNFKEQ. The CDR3 sequence is CASSQAQGNNYGYTF. CDR3 DNA sequence: TGTGCCAGCAGCCAAGCCCAAGGGAATAACTATGGCTACACCTTC.

In this sample, this clone turned up once. The chain has TRBV5-1 and TRBJ1-1; TRBD1 matches 7 bases. The CDR3 is 13 amino acids. Losses at the gene ends were 4 bases for V and 4 bases for J; bases not matched to a gene: 4. Per the germline V gene, CDR1 is SGHRS and CDR2 is YFSETQ. The chain's CDR3 is CASSRQGGTEAFF. DNA of the CDR3: TGCGCCAGCAGCAGACAGGGTGGCACTGAAGCTTTCTTT. Supplemented by reference TRBV5-1 and TRBJ1-1, the full variable domain reads KAGVTQTPRYLIKTRGQQVTLSCSPISGHRSVSWYQQTPGQGLQFLFEYFSETQRNKGNFPGRFSGRQFSNSRSEMNVSTLELGDSALYLCASSRQGGTEAFFGQGTRLTVV.

The rearrangement links TRBV11-1 to TRBJ1-3; TRBD1 might be the D (6 bases). V was shortened by 5 bases and J by 0 bases, with 14 bases between the two germline ends. The CDR3 sequence is 16 residues long. The germline CDR1 and CDR2 sequences are SGHAT and FQDESV (reference sequence). Written as DNA, the CDR3 is TGTGCCAGCAGCCACGGGACAACCTCCTCTGGAAACACCATATATTTT. It is translated as CASSHGTTSSGNTIYF.

The rearrangement uses TRBV30 and TRBJ1-3, with 7 bases matching TRBD1. The CDR3 is made up of 13 amino acids. Germline trimming cut 8 bases from V and 3 bases from J; bases unmatched to any gene: 7. The germline CDR1 and CDR2 sequences are GTSNPN and SVGIG (reference sequence). The CDR3 sequence: CAQLDRVGNTIYF. The CDR3 coding sequence is TGTGCCCAACTTGACAGGGTTGGAAACACCATATATTTT.

The chain is built from TRBV21-1 and TRBJ2-7; the table calls TRBD2, which could not be checked here. TRBV21-1 is a pseudogene. The CDR3 consists of 15 residues. The CDR3 bases are TGTGCCAGCAGCCCTCAATGGAGGGGCACCTACGAGCAGTACTTC. As protein: CASSPQWRGTYEQYF.

The chain links TRBV5-6 to TRBJ1-4; D uncertain. The V gene lost 1 base and the J gene lost 8 bases, with 6 bases spanning the gap. Germline V gene sequence: CDR1 SGHDT, CDR2 YYEEEE. This CDR3 spans 12 amino acids. In nucleotides, the CDR3 is TGTGCCAGCAGCTTGCGGCGGGAAAAACTGTTTTTT. This encodes CASSLRREKLFF.

This chain connects TRBV2 to TRBJ2-1; D unclear. Germline V gene sequence: CDR1 SNHLY, CDR2 FYNNEI. V gave up 6 bases and J gave up 6 bases, with 21 bases separating them. The CDR3 covers 16 residues. The DNA of the CDR3 is TGTGCCAGCAGAGGGCAGCTCCCTCCAACCGCCAATGAGCAGTTCTTC. Encoded protein: CASRGQLPPTANEQFF.

The CDR3 sequence: CASLGQTTRTGELFF. The DNA for the CDR3 is TGTGCCAGCCTAGGACAGACGACCCGAACCGGGGAGCTGTTTTTT. The V and J genes are TRBV2 and TRBJ2-2, with TRBD1 as a possible D gene (6 bases). CDR3 size: 15 residues. From germline, CDR1 is SNHLY and CDR2 FYNNEI. V shed 8 bases and J shed 5 bases, with 18 bases lying between them.

J is TRBJ1-5 and V is TRBV6-5; the D gene is possibly TRBD1 (5 bases). The CDR3 has 15 amino acids. CDR1 and CDR2 from the germline V gene are MNHEY and SVGAGI. With 7 bases removed from V and 0 bases from J, the gap between germline ends came to 13 bases. Here the CDR3 reads CASTPRGDSNQPQHF. As DNA, the CDR3 is TGTGCCAGCACTCCCCGGGGGGATAGCAATCAGCCCCAGCATTTT.

This clone was seen only once. The V and J genes are TRBV7-6 and TRBJ1-1; D is unclear. Germline CDR1 SGHVS, CDR2 FNYEAQ. The CDR3 totals 13 residues. With 1 base removed from V and 2 bases from J, the gap between germline ends came to 5 bases. This CDR3 reads CASSLDLNTEAFF. Written as DNA, the CDR3 is TGTGCCAGCAGCTTAGACCTAAACACTGAAGCTTTCTTT.

This chain connects TRBV29-1 to TRBJ1-5, with D maybe TRBD1 (6 bases). Trimming left V 5 bases short and J 0 bases short, with 11 bases between. The CDR3 extends over 14 amino acids. The germline gives CDR1 SQVTM, CDR2 ANQGSEA. CDR3 protein: CSVWTADSNQPQHF. The CDR3 DNA reads TGCAGCGTTTGGACAGCCGATAGCAATCAGCCCCAGCATTTT.

J is TRBJ2-7 and V is TRBV4-1, with TRBD2 matching over 11 bases. The germline CDR1 and CDR2 sequences are MGHRA and YSYEKL. J was trimmed by 4 bases and V by 8 bases; bases with no gene match: 13. The CDR3 is made up of 16 amino acids. The CDR3 DNA follows: TGCGCCAGCGCCCCAACCGGGACTAGCGGTATTTACGAGCAGTACTTC. Encoded protein: CASAPTGTSGIYEQYF.

The CDR3 here is CASSIGEGGNIQYF. The CDR3 region has the DNA TGTGCCAGTAGTATTGGGGAGGGAGGGAACATTCAGTACTTC. The chain couples TRBV19 to TRBJ2-4; 7 bases match TRBD2. Germline V gene lookup returns CDR1 LNHDA and CDR2 SQIVND (reference sequence). This CDR3 comprises 14 residues. The J segment lost 7 bases and the V segment lost 3 bases, leaving 6 bases of the junction unmatched.

The V and J genes are TRBV20-1 and TRBJ2-7; D is undetermined. V lost 3 bases, J lost 1 base, and 4 bases lay in between. Germline lookup yields CDR1 DFQATT and CDR2 SNEGSKA (reference sequence). This CDR3 comprises 11 residues. CDR3 sequence reads: CSASRSYEQYF. The CDR3 region has the DNA TGCAGTGCTAGCAGGTCCTACGAGCAGTACTTC.

This chain links TRBV7-2 with TRBJ2-5; the match to TRBD2 covers 12 bases. With 6 bases clipped from V and 4 bases from J, the junction kept 6 bases outside the gene matches. Per germline, CDR1 SGHTA and CDR2 FQGNSA. The CDR3 has 15 residues. The CDR3, as DNA: TGTGCCAGCAGTCTAGCGGGAGGGCGTATAGAGACCCAGTACTTC. Translated, it gives CASSLAGGRIETQYF. Based on the CDR3 plus reference TRBV7-2 and TRBJ2-5, the full variable domain is GAGVSQSPSNKVTEKGKDVELRCDPISGHTALYWYRQSLGQGLEFLIYFQGNSAPDKSGLPSDRFSAERTGGSVSTLTIQRTQQEDSAVYLCASSLAGGRIETQYFGPGTRLLVL.

This clone has a handful of counts. V gene TRBV25-1 combines with J gene TRBJ1-2; 7 nucleotides match TRBD1. V shed 7 bases and J 8 bases; nucleotides not matched to a gene: 10. Germline V gene data show CDR1 as MGHDK and CDR2 as SYGVNS. The CDR3 consists of 13 residues. In nucleotides, the CDR3 is TGTGCCAGCACCGGGACAGTGGCTGTGGGCTACACCTTC. Its translation: CASTGTVAVGYTF.

The rearrangement uses TRBV27 and TRBJ1-2, with 8 bases lining up with TRBD1. Trimming removed 0 bases from V and 4 bases from J; junction bases left unmatched: 4. The CDR3 runs to 15 residues. Germline CDR1 and CDR2: MNHEY and SMNVEV (reference sequence). CDR3 residues: CASSLSVTGAYGYTF. In DNA, the CDR3 is TGTGCCAGCAGTTTATCCGTGACAGGGGCCTATGGCTACACCTTC.

J is TRBJ2-3 and V is TRBV11-2; 12 bases are a match to TRBD2. CDR1 and CDR2 (germline): SGHAT, FQNNGV. There are 16 residues in the CDR3. V lost 3 bases to trimming and J lost 6 bases; unmatched junction nucleotides: 7. The CDR3: CASSFSGTSGRDTQYF. CDR3 sequence (DNA): TGTGCCAGCAGCTTTTCCGGGACTAGCGGGCGGGATACGCAGTATTTT.

This clone has a single count. The germline gene is not matched at one end of the junction; a read error may be the cause. CDR3 residues: CASREGGPPYNEQFF. The CDR3 nucleotides read TGTGCCAGCAGAGAAGGGGGACCCCCCTACAATGAGCAGTTCTTC. The gene calls are TRBV2 and TRBJ2-1; D may be TRBD1 (6 bases). The CDR3 is made up of 15 amino acids. Germline V lookup: CDR1 SNHLY, CDR2 FYNNEI.

The chain combines TRBV27 with TRBJ2-6; D is undetermined. Germline loops: CDR1 MNHEY, CDR2 SMNVEV (reference sequence). The CDR3 runs 16 residues. V was pared by 3 bases and J by 0 bases, with 9 bases between. The CDR3 coding sequence is TGTGCCAGCAGTTTGGGTCCCCGCTCTGGGGCCAACGTCCTGACTTTC. Translating it yields CASSLGPRSGANVLTF.

In its sample, this clone was seen once. V gene TRBV10-1 combines with J gene TRBJ2-6, with D unclear. The V gene's germline CDR1 is WNHNN and CDR2 SYGVQD (reference sequence). The V gene lost 8 bases and the J gene lost 0 bases, with 2 bases spanning the gap. The CDR3 has 12 residues. The DNA of the CDR3 is TGCGCCAGCTCCTCTGGGGCCAACGTCCTGACTTTC. Protein product: CASSSGANVLTF.

The chain employs TRBV28 and TRBJ1-2; D is possibly TRBD1 (6 bases). V dropped 6 bases and J dropped 5 bases, with 13 bases sitting between them. The CDR3 sequence is 13 residues long. Germline V gene data show CDR1 as MDHEN and CDR2 as SYDVKM. The CDR3 reads CASSPGQKYGYTF. The CDR3 nucleotides read TGTGCCAGCAGCCCCGGACAGAAGTATGGCTACACCTTC.